The 22 T cell receptor beta chains below were found in one sample sequenced in a study of T cell repertoires in cytomegalovirus infection. No antigen has been identified for these receptors. MiXCR was run by TCRdb on the reads, yielding one entry per CDR3 protein. This sample has 680,000 or so distinct CDR3 sequences, with about 30% found just once. Sequenced material: cultured PBMCs, taken from culture after CMV antigen stimulation. The receptors come from a human donor in good health (CMV status not recorded). Some clones in this sample may be carry-over from other donors' samples.

The chain recombines TRBV18 with TRBJ2-1; D unclear. The CDR3 extends over 14 amino acids. V was shortened by 2 bases and J by 6 bases, with 11 bases between the two germline ends. The V gene's germline CDR1 is KGHSH and CDR2 LQKENI. CDR3 bases: TGTGCCAGCTCACCAGGGATTCCTCCCAATGAGCAGTTCTTC. It encodes CASSPGIPPNEQFF.

V is TRBV5-6 and J is TRBJ2-7; 12 bases are shared with TRBD1. There are 15 residues in the CDR3. Germline V gives CDR1 SGHDT, CDR2 YYEEEE. Trimming removed 2 bases from V and 6 bases from J; junction bases left unmatched: 6. The CDR3 nucleotides read TGTGCCAGCAGCTTACCGGGACAGGGGGCTTCCGAGCAGTACTTC. Translating it yields CASSLPGQGASEQYF.

The rearrangement joins TRBV29-1 to TRBJ1-1; D call uncertain. V gave up 6 bases and J gave up 3 bases, with 11 bases separating them. The CDR3 consists of 12 residues. CDR1 and CDR2 from the germline V gene are SQVTM and ANQGSEA. The CDR3 sequence is CSVSQGDTEAFF. The CDR3 DNA follows: TGCAGCGTAAGTCAAGGAGACACTGAAGCTTTCTTT.

This clonotype was detected only a few times. This chain joins TRBV7-2 and TRBJ2-7, with TRBD2 as a possible D gene (6 bases). CDR1 SGHTA and CDR2 FQGNSA come from the germline V gene. The CDR3 runs to 15 residues. Trimming cost V 4 bases and J 0 bases, with 13 bases left between them. The CDR3, as DNA: TGTGCCAGCAGCTCGGAGGGGACGAGCTCCTACGAGCAGTACTTC. It is translated as CASSSEGTSSYEQYF.

This clonotype was observed a few times. The chain combines TRBV7-2 with TRBJ2-3; TRBD2 matches 11 bases. The CDR3 spans 16 residues. V was pared by 5 bases and J by 5 bases, with 9 bases of the junction left unmatched. CDR1 and CDR2 (germline): SGHTA, FQGNSA. CDR3 coding DNA: TGTGCCAGCAGCCCGCCCGGGACTAGCGGTAGAGATACGCAGTATTTT. Protein: CASSPPGTSGRDTQYF.

The chain carries TRBV7-9 and TRBJ2-3; 11 bases agree with TRBD2. CDR1 SEHNR and CDR2 FQNEAQ come from the germline V gene (reference sequence). Losses at the gene ends were 4 bases for V and 3 bases for J; bases not matched to a gene: 3. There are 15 residues in the CDR3. The DNA for the CDR3 is TGTGCCAGCAGCTCACTAGCGGGGGCAACAGATACGCAGTATTTT. The encoded protein is CASSSLAGATDTQYF. The whole variable domain, filled in from reference TRBV7-9 and TRBJ2-3, reads DTGVSQNPRHKITKRGQNVTFRCDPISEHNRLYWYRQTLGQGPEFLTYFQNEAQLEKSRLLSDRFSAERPKGSFSTLEIQRTEQGDSAMYLCASSSLAGATDTQYFGPGTRLTVL.

This clonotype was picked up a small number of times. The V and J genes are TRBV7-2 and TRBJ1-2; D is perhaps TRBD1 (6 bases). CDR1 and CDR2 from the germline V gene are SGHTA and FQGNSA. V gave up 2 bases and J gave up 7 bases, with 17 bases separating them. This CDR3 has 15 amino acids. This CDR3 is CASSLRQGQSLGYTF. The CDR3 bases are TGTGCCAGCAGCTTAAGGCAAGGACAGTCTCTTGGCTACACCTTC. The entire variable domain, with the rest obtained from reference TRBV7-2 and TRBJ1-2, is as follows: GAGVSQSPSNKVTEKGKDVELRCDPISGHTALYWYRQSLGQGLEFLIYFQGNSAPDKSGLPSDRFSAERTGGSVSTLTIQRTQQEDSAVYLCASSLRQGQSLGYTFGSGTRLTVV.

The chain recombines TRBV10-3 with TRBJ2-7; 9 positions agree with TRBD1. V gave up 10 bases and J gave up 7 bases; unmatched junction bases: 11. This CDR3 is 13 amino acids long. Germline V lookup: CDR1 ENHRY, CDR2 SYGVKD. Here the CDR3 reads CATLRDREQEQYF. The CDR3 nucleotides are TGTGCCACTCTCCGGGACAGGGAACAGGAGCAGTACTTC.

The chain recombines TRBV4-1 with TRBJ2-1; 7 nucleotides agree with TRBD1. V was clipped by 4 bases and J by 8 bases; unmatched bases: 5. Germline CDR1 and CDR2: MGHRA and YSYEKL. The CDR3 length is 13 residues. CDR3 in DNA: TGCGCCAGCAGCCTCGGGACAGCTTATGAGCAGTTCTTC. It codes for CASSLGTAYEQFF.

The rearrangement uses TRBV6-1 and TRBJ1-2; D ambiguous. Deletions cut 1 base from V and 4 bases from J, with 16 bases between. The CDR3 covers 16 residues. In germline, CDR1 is MNHNS, CDR2 SASEGT. CDR3 region: CASSEGTALHIYGYTF. CDR3 nucleotide sequence: TGTGCCAGCAGTGAAGGGACCGCCCTACATATCTATGGCTACACCTTC.

This rearrangement joins TRBV5-6 to TRBJ2-1; D may match TRBD1 or TRBD2 (5 bases each). V lost 1 base to trimming and J lost 4 bases, with 15 bases between them. Germline CDR1 reads SGHDT; CDR2 reads YYEEEE. This CDR3 has 16 residues. CDR3 sequence: CASSLIGGTLYNEQFF. In DNA form, the CDR3 reads TGTGCCAGCAGCTTGATTGGGGGAACGCTATACAATGAGCAGTTCTTC.

The rearrangement links TRBV7-9 to TRBJ1-1, with no clear D. V lost 7 bases and J lost 6, with 12 bases in between. The CDR3 spans 12 residues. Germline V gene lookup returns CDR1 SEHNR and CDR2 FQNEAQ (reference sequence). CDR3 amino acids: CASTMVGAEAFF. The CDR3 DNA reads TGTGCCAGCACCATGGTAGGCGCTGAAGCTTTCTTT.

The count of this clonotype is one. The chain recombines TRBV4-1 with TRBJ1-2; D uncertain. The CDR3 covers 16 residues. In germline, CDR1 is MGHRA, CDR2 YSYEKL. Trimming took off 0 bases at V and 10 bases at J, with 21 bases between the two ends. The CDR3 DNA is TGCGCCAGCAGCCAAGATACCCCCCGGTGGCTCAGCGACTACACCTTC. This encodes CASSQDTPRWLSDYTF.

This clonotype appeared a few times. Here the CDR3 reads CASSPLDRTSGSYHTFF. The DNA for the CDR3 is TGTGCCAGCTCACCCCTAGATCGGACTAGCGGGAGCTATCATACGTTCTTC. The gene calls are TRBV18 and TRBJ2-1; 13 bases agree with TRBD2. The CDR3 length is 17 residues. In germline, CDR1 is KGHSH, CDR2 LQKENI. The V and J ends lost 3 bases and 15 bases, in that order; junction bases with no gene match: 17.

A few counts support this clonotype. The chain couples TRBV7-2 to TRBJ1-2; TRBD1 might be the D (5 bases). This CDR3 contains 18 residues. CDR1 and CDR2 (germline): SGHTA, FQGNSA. The germline V and J ends were trimmed by 4 bases and 3 bases, with 24 bases remaining between them. CDR3 nucleotide sequence: TGTGCCAGCAGCTGGGGCCGGCTTTCGGGGCAGCGGTACTATGGCTACACCTTC. Its protein product is CASSWGRLSGQRYYGYTF.

Only a few counts were recorded for this clonotype. The J gene is TRBJ2-7, the V gene TRBV6-6, with D unclear. V lost 0 bases, J lost 7 bases, and 7 bases lay in between. This CDR3 has 12 residues. Germline lookup yields CDR1 MNHNY and CDR2 SVGAGI (reference sequence). The DNA for the CDR3 is TGTGCCAGCAGTTACTCGGGGAAGGAGCAGTACTTC. Protein product: CASSYSGKEQYF.

This sequence joins TRBV24-1 and TRBJ1-2; tentatively, D is TRBD1 (5 bases). Germline V CDR1 and CDR2: KGHDR, SFDVKD. V was shortened by 4 bases and J by 4 bases, with 12 bases between the two germline ends. This CDR3 is built from 14 residues. The CDR3 here is CATSELGRGYGYTF. In nucleotides, the CDR3 is TGTGCCACCAGTGAGTTGGGGCGCGGCTATGGCTACACCTTC.

This clonotype was counted between two and nine times. The chain carries TRBV7-2 and TRBJ1-2; perhaps TRBD1 as D (6 bases). The length of the CDR3 is 16 residues. V lost 5 bases and J 2 bases, leaving 18 bases between the germline ends. CDR1 is SGHTA and CDR2 is FQGNSA in the germline V gene. The CDR3 DNA sequence: TGTGCCAGCAGCCCATCGGGGGCGGAGGGGAACTATGGCTACACCTTC. It translates to CASSPSGAEGNYGYTF.

J is TRBJ2-1 and V is TRBV12-3 or TRBV12-4, with D tentatively TRBD2 (5 bases). Trimming cost V 6 bases and J 4 bases, with 19 bases left between them. This CDR3 has 16 residues. The chain's CDR3 is CASRDEVRVTYNEQFF. The CDR3 coding sequence is TGTGCCAGCAGGGATGAAGTGCGGGTTACTTACAATGAGCAGTTCTTC.

The sample holds a few counts of this clonotype. The chain links TRBV6-2 or TRBV6-3 to TRBJ2-1, with TRBD2 matching 7 bases. This CDR3 region has 16 residues. Losses at the gene ends were 5 bases for V and 7 bases for J; bases not matched to a gene: 14. Germline CDR1 reads MNHEY; CDR2 reads SVGEGT. CDR3 in amino acids: CASSPRRLTRGNEQFF. As DNA, the CDR3 is TGTGCCAGCAGTCCCAGGAGGCTGACGCGGGGGAATGAGCAGTTCTTC.

This chain links TRBV6-5 with TRBJ2-1, with a weak D call TRBD1 (5 bases). The germline V and J ends were trimmed by 6 bases and 8 bases, with 17 bases remaining between them. This CDR3 comprises 14 residues. Germline V gene lookup returns CDR1 MNHEY and CDR2 SVGAGI. The CDR3 is CASSRQGFLDEQFF. In DNA form, the CDR3 reads TGTGCCAGCAGCAGGCAGGGATTTTTGGATGAGCAGTTCTTC.

In DNA form, the CDR3 reads TGTGCCAGCTCTGATGGGGGTAATCAGCCCCAGCATTTT. Translation gives CASSDGGNQPQHF. The rearrangement joins TRBV7-9 to TRBJ1-5; D may be TRBD1 (5 bases). CDR1 SEHNR and CDR2 FQNEAQ come from the germline V gene (reference sequence). This CDR3 is 13 amino acids long. The V and J ends lost 8 bases and 4 bases respectively, with 12 bases between them.